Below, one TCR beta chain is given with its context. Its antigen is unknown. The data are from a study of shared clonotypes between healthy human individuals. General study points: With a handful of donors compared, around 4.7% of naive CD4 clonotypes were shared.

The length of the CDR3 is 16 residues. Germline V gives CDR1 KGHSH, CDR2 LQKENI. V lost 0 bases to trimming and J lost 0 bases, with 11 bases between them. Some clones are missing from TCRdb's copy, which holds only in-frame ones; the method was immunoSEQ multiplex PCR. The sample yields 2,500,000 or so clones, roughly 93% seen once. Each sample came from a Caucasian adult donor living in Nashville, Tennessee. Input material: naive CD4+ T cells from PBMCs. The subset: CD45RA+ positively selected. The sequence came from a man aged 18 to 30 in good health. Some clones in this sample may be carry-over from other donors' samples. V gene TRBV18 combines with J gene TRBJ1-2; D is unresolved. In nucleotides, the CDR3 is TGTGCCAGCTCACCACCGGGTAGTCGAGCTAACTATGGCTACACCTTC. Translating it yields CASSPPGSRANYGYTF.